These 13 T cell receptor beta chains came from one sample sequenced in a study of T cell repertoires in cytomegalovirus infection. Their antigen targets remain unknown. TCRdb redid the calling of the reads with MiXCR, one entry per CDR3 protein. The repertoire includes approximately 280,000 distinct CDR3 sequences, under 25% of them detected once, and roughly a fifth sits in the top ten. This specimen was cultured PBMCs, taken from culture after CMV antigen stimulation. The receptors were sampled from a human donor in good health (CMV status not recorded). Some clones in this sample may be carry-over from other donors' samples.

In its sample, this clonotype was seen many times. This rearrangement joins TRBV12-3 or TRBV12-4 to TRBJ1-1; D is possibly TRBD1 (6 bases). The CDR3 loop spans 14 amino acids. Trimming stripped 7 bases from V and 8 bases from J, with 20 bases between. CDR3 nucleotides: TGTGCCAGCAACAGGGAGGCCGCCGTCGGGGAAGCTTTCTTT. Its protein is CASNREAAVGEAFF.

J is TRBJ2-2 and V is TRBV19; 10 positions agree with TRBD2. This CDR3 comprises 18 residues. J was trimmed by 5 bases and V by 5 bases; bases with no gene match: 14. CDR1 is LNHDA, CDR2 SQIVND, per germline (reference sequence). CDR3 loop: CASSGGRAGGPSTGELFF. As DNA, the CDR3 is TGTGCCAGTAGTGGCGGGCGAGCGGGAGGGCCTTCGACCGGGGAGCTGTTTTTT.

The chain uses TRBV28 and TRBJ2-7; 10 bases map to TRBD2. V lost 3 bases to trimming and J lost 5 bases; unmatched junction nucleotides: 16. This CDR3 is 18 amino acids long. CDR1 is MDHEN, CDR2 SYDVKM, per germline. This CDR3 is CASSFTVGLAGVKNEQYF. Here the CDR3 DNA reads TGTGCCAGCAGTTTTACCGTGGGTCTAGCGGGAGTAAAGAACGAGCAGTACTTC.

This clonotype has a count of ten or more. The gene calls are TRBV7-2 and TRBJ2-7; D possibly corresponds to TRBD1 (6 bases). The germline V gene encodes CDR1 SGHTA and CDR2 FQGNSA. The CDR3 extends over 13 amino acids. V lost 3 bases to trimming and J lost 4 bases, with 10 bases between them. This CDR3 is CASSLGQIYEQYF. The CDR3, as DNA: TGTGCCAGCAGCTTGGGACAAATTTACGAGCAGTACTTC.

This clonotype was picked up many times. This chain connects TRBV7-2 to TRBJ1-5; TRBD1 is a possible D gene (5 bases). V was pared by 0 bases and J by 2 bases, with 14 bases between. The CDR3 contains 17 residues. The V gene's germline CDR1 is SGHTA and CDR2 FQGNSA. The CDR3 DNA reads TGTGCCAGCAGCTTAGCGTTTCAGGGTCGGGGCAATCAGCCCCAGCATTTT. Translation: CASSLAFQGRGNQPQHF.

V gene TRBV24-1 combines with J gene TRBJ2-2; 9 bases align to TRBD2. Trimming cost V 3 bases and J 2 bases; bases outside gene matches: 6. There are 17 residues in the CDR3. Germline V CDR1 and CDR2: KGHDR, SFDVKD. The CDR3 region is CATSDRGLAKNTGELFF. Written as DNA, the CDR3 is TGTGCCACCAGTGATCGTGGACTAGCGAAAAACACCGGGGAGCTGTTTTTT.

This chain connects TRBV20-1 to TRBJ2-5; the D is unclear. V lost 7 bases and J lost 5, with 11 bases in between. Germline V gives CDR1 DFQATT, CDR2 SNEGSKA (reference sequence). The CDR3 loop spans 11 amino acids. In DNA form, the CDR3 reads TGCAGTGGAATGGGTGGGGAGACCCAGTACTTC. Translation: CSGMGGETQYF.

This clonotype occurred a few times. This rearrangement joins TRBV7-9 to TRBJ2-7; D is possibly TRBD1 or TRBD2 (5 bases each). V shed 5 bases and J shed 8 bases, with 19 bases lying between them. The germline gives CDR1 SEHNR, CDR2 FQNEAQ (reference sequence). CDR3 length: 14 residues. CDR3 in DNA: TGTGCCAGCAGCCCTCGGGACGAAGGTAGGAAGCAGTACTTC. Encoded protein: CASSPRDEGRKQYF.

V and J are TRBV12-3 or TRBV12-4 and TRBJ2-1; 9 bases align to TRBD2. The CDR3 is 16 residues long. V was pared by 3 bases and J by 4 bases, with 7 bases of the junction left unmatched. CDR3 DNA: TGTGCCAGCAGTTTTTCTGTAGCGGGAGATTACAATGAGCAGTTCTTC. It is translated as CASSFSVAGDYNEQFF.

This clonotype was observed at least ten times. J is TRBJ1-4 and V is TRBV7-2, with a tentative D call TRBD1 (6 bases). Trimming stripped 5 bases from V and 8 bases from J, with 15 bases between. CDR1 and CDR2 from the germline V gene are SGHTA and FQGNSA. This CDR3 is built from 14 residues. CDR3 region: CASSQQGYGEKLFF. The CDR3 DNA is TGTGCCAGCAGCCAACAGGGTTATGGAGAAAAACTGTTTTTT.

V is TRBV28 and J is TRBJ2-7; 9 bases line up with TRBD2. This CDR3 region has 15 residues. With 3 bases clipped from V and 6 bases from J, the junction kept 9 bases outside the gene matches. Germline V lookup: CDR1 MDHEN, CDR2 SYDVKM. DNA for the CDR3: TGTGCCAGCAGTTTGGTAGCGGGAGATAGGTGCGAGCAGTACTTC. This sequence encodes CASSLVAGDRCEQYF.

This clonotype has at least ten counts. The rearrangement uses TRBV6-5 and TRBJ1-1; weak D call: TRBD1 (6 bases). Germline loops: CDR1 MNHEY, CDR2 SVGAGI. This CDR3 has 15 amino acids. V lost 2 bases and J lost 5, with 15 bases in between. CDR3 DNA: TGTGCCAGCAGTTACAGAACAGGGCCGTGGACTGAAGCTTTCTTT. Protein product: CASSYRTGPWTEAFF.

The V gene is TRBV6-2 or TRBV6-3, the J gene TRBJ2-7; the D gene could be TRBD1 or TRBD2 (5 bases each). This CDR3 is built from 14 residues. Germline values: CDR1 MNHEY, CDR2 SVGEGT. Trimming shortened V by 0 bases and J by 9 bases, and 15 bases separated the two germline ends. CDR3 in DNA: TGTGCCAGCAGTTACTCGATTTCGGGGACGCGGCAGTACTTC. This encodes CASSYSISGTRQYF.